These T cell receptor beta chains were read from a single sample in a study of blood T cell repertoires in COVID-19. Method: immunoSEQ multiplex PCR; TCRdb's copy keeps in-frame clones and lacks some. The table shows fewer than 70,000 clones, with around 86% occurring only once. Specimen: peripheral blood. These receptors originate from a man between 50 and 59 years old with active COVID-19. Each CDR3 is given with its conserved first and last residue. Fields, in order: V gene, CDR3 protein.

>TRBV29-1
CSVPTGLGGTEAFF
>TRBV7-9
CASSLGGGNEKLFF
>TRBV12-3/TRBV12-4
CASSYSGANVLTF
>TRBV19
CASTAGTVYNSPLHF
>TRBV4-1
CASSQTRAGDNEQFF
>TRBV5-1
CASSLRGQGATNEKLFF
>TRBV2
CASRPQGAGEKLFF
>TRBV5-6
CASSFIAGGQETQYF
>TRBV11-3
CASSAGGSGDTQYF
>TRBV27
CASSPQGQPLHYGYTF
>TRBV4-3
CASSQDGGGTEAFF
>TRBV15
CATSRDRGRVETQYF
>TRBV5-4
CASNPGPGGGYTF
>TRBV11-1
CASSSGQAKAYEQYF
>TRBV28
CASSVRRASEAFF
>TRBV18
CASSLKRDPGETQYF
>TRBV28
CASSPGQNMNTEAFF
>TRBV28
CASSPYGQPTSYNSPLHF
>TRBV5-1
CASSPGQAKQETQYF
>TRBV27
CASSFPAGTSGNNEQFF
>TRBV5-1
CASSLGARGYTF
>TRBV5-1
CASSYRLAGGDDYEQYF
>TRBV19
CASSDTGTGYEQYF
>TRBV10-1
CASSPQTSGGPQHTDTQYF
>TRBV5-5
CASSLVPGQGYGYTF
>TRBV7-9
CASSLELAGGTHDTQYF
>TRBV6-6
CASTGKSFNTEAFF
>TRBV6-5
CASRKQGSLAFF
>TRBV5-8
CASSLRSGQPQHF
>TRBV7-3
CASSLQGGHTEAFF
>TRBV28
CASRGQGGGWDTQYF
>TRBV7-3
CASRLEGRVEQYF
>TRBV9
CASSVGTSVSTDTQYF
>TRBV3-1/TRBV3-2
CASSQGVGLGQETQYF
>TRBV19
CASSMWGGSRENIQYF
>TRBV19
CASSIDLRRHQNYSNQPQHF
>TRBV6-2/TRBV6-3
CASSFPGQGYYGYTF
>TRBV9
CASSVGLADTQYF
>TRBV5-1
CASSSFGTGQETQYF
>TRBV28
CASSPSRTPSRYTF
>TRBV10-3
CAISVGDRGINQPQHF
>TRBV9
CASSVAAGAGYEQYF
>TRBV5-1
CASRDDTGYGYTF
>TRBV7-9
CASSSQWAFSTQFF
>TRBV5-8
CASSSPSGRPGNQPQHF
>TRBV11-2
CASSFPYGVGTQYF
>TRBV27
CASRRQPNSYEQYF
>TRBV27
CASSLWREDTDTQYF
>TRBV5-1
CASSPGTGISYEQYF
>TRBV14
CASSPDVGRETQYF
>TRBV3-1/TRBV3-2
CASSQDRGGGGYTF
>TRBV6-4
CASSEESAGYTEAFF
>TRBV10-3
CAISDPGTGVAGNTEAFF
>TRBV14
CASSRDTEAFF
>TRBV19
CASSRLAGNNEQFF